This T cell receptor beta chain appears in the sequencing data of a study of identical twins. Template switching, a step in the protocol, added a universal primer site, and cDNA carried unique molecular identifiers. TCRdb re-analysed the 5' RACE reads in MiXCR, keeping a single row per CDR3 protein. The sample lists 280,000 or so distinct CDR3 sequences, roughly 8.6% seen once, with more than 2% in the top ten. V lost 6 bases to trimming and J lost 3 bases; unmatched junction nucleotides: 6. The CDR3 is 15 residues long. About this clonotype: As yet, its antigen is unknown.

General study findings and limits: Analyses of zero insertions could be partly confounded by invariant MAIT and iNKT cells. Model-predicted out-of-frame TCR alpha sharing fell below observed values in monozygotic twins. Memory repertoires lacked the insertion deficit that abundant cord blood beta clonotypes showed.

These data are also associated with another study on yellow fever vaccine responses in identical twins.

Sequenced input: memory (CD45RO+) T cells sorted from blood. The chain uses TRBV12-3 or TRBV12-4 and TRBJ1-2; 11 positions agree with TRBD1. This sequence was found in a woman between 18 and 29 years old in good health. CDR3 sequence: CASRRTGGGHYGYTF. For the CDR3, the DNA is TGTGCCAGCAGGCGGACAGGGGGCGGTCACTATGGCTACACCTTC.